Presented here are 15 T cell receptor beta chains from one specimen sequenced in a study of identical twins. TCRdb re-called the 5' RACE reads through MiXCR, storing one row per CDR3 protein. In the table there are a few hundred thousand distinct CDR3 sequences, 9.5% to 10% of which are singletons. This same sample was also taken into another study, of yellow fever vaccine responses in identical twins.

The sequenced material came from PBMCs. Source of these receptors: a woman aged 18-29 years in good health.

The table lists this clonotype with a few counts. The chain is built from TRBV13 and TRBJ2-4; 8 bases align to TRBD2. Trimming removed 2 bases from V and 1 base from J; junction bases left unmatched: 16. Germline-derived CDR1 and CDR2 are PRHDT and FYEKMQ (reference sequence). This CDR3 has 20 amino acids. The CDR3 coding sequence is TGTGCCAGCAGCTTAAGACGACTAGAAAGCGGGGGTCCGGCCAAAAACATTCAGTACTTC. This sequence encodes CASSLRRLESGGPAKNIQYF.

V and J are TRBV20-1 and TRBJ2-1; no clear D. This CDR3 has 12 amino acids. CDR1 is DFQATT, CDR2 SNEGSKA, per germline (reference sequence). V dropped 2 bases and J dropped 4 bases, with 6 bases sitting between them. The CDR3 spells CSARLGYNEQFF. CDR3 DNA: TGCAGTGCTAGATTAGGGTACAATGAGCAGTTCTTC.

In its sample, this clonotype was seen many times. The chain has TRBV14 and TRBJ2-7; D not resolved. V gave up 0 bases and J gave up 0 bases, with 12 bases separating them. CDR1 and CDR2 (germline): SGHDN, FVKESK. This CDR3 spans 16 amino acids. The CDR3 DNA sequence: TGTGCCAGCAGCCAAGATGACAACCTCTACTCCTACGAGCAGTACTTC. Residues: CASSQDDNLYSYEQYF.

This clonotype was recorded a few times. This chain joins TRBV10-3 and TRBJ2-7; 13 bases match TRBD2. The V and J ends lost 0 bases and 3 bases, in that order; junction bases with no gene match: 5. Germline V gene sequence: CDR1 ENHRY, CDR2 SYGVKD. The CDR3 sequence is 17 residues long. Written as DNA, the CDR3 is TGTGCCATCAGTGAGTCTAGGACTAGCGGGAGAGTCTACGAGCAGTACTTC. It specifies CAISESRTSGRVYEQYF.

This clonotype was recorded at least ten times. The genes are TRBV6-1 and TRBJ2-2; 10 nucleotides line up with TRBD1. V shed 6 bases, J shed 10 bases, and the junction held 14 bases outside the gene matches. Germline CDR1 is MNHNS and CDR2 is SASEGT. CDR3 length equals 16 residues. CDR3 amino acids: CASSHGDRGRSQELFF. CDR3 coding DNA: TGTGCCAGCAGCCACGGCGACAGGGGGCGTTCTCAGGAGCTGTTTTTT.

This clonotype turned up a few times. The J gene is TRBJ2-1, the V gene TRBV7-2; D is ambiguous. Germline V gene lookup returns CDR1 SGHTA and CDR2 FQGNSA. The CDR3 is 12 amino acids. V lost 5 bases, J lost 7 bases, and 9 bases lay in between. The CDR3 loop is CASSPDSNEQFF. The CDR3 nucleotides read TGTGCCAGCAGCCCAGACTCTAATGAGCAGTTCTTC.

This clonotype has only a few counts. J is TRBJ2-5 and V is TRBV7-2; 8 nucleotides align to TRBD1. The germline gives CDR1 SGHTA, CDR2 FQGNSA. The CDR3 consists of 12 residues. Unmatched junction bases numbered 3, after V lost 3 bases and J lost 9 bases. CDR3 DNA: TGTGCCAGCAGCTTTGACAGGGGTGCCCAGTACTTC. It specifies CASSFDRGAQYF.

This clonotype was seen only a few times. This rearrangement joins TRBV14 to TRBJ2-7; 9 bases are a match to TRBD1. Trimming at V came to 2 bases and at J to 2 bases, leaving 7 bases not matched to a gene. CDR3 length: 16 amino acids. CDR1 and CDR2 (germline): SGHDN, FVKESK. The CDR3 is CASSQTGTGRAYEQYF. The CDR3 coding sequence is TGTGCCAGCAGCCAAACAGGGACAGGGAGAGCCTACGAGCAGTACTTC.

This clonotype has a count of ten or more. The V gene is TRBV7-9, the J gene TRBJ1-4, with unresolved D. This CDR3 is 14 amino acids long. V was cut by 1 base and J by 4 bases, with 7 bases left in between. The germline gives CDR1 SEHNR, CDR2 FQNEAQ (reference sequence). The CDR3 region is CASSLGVSNEKLFF. CDR3 DNA sequence: TGTGCCAGCAGCTTAGGAGTCAGTAATGAAAAACTGTTTTTT.

This clonotype showed up many times. V is TRBV7-3 and J is TRBJ2-1; unclear D gene. V was cut by 1 base and J by 1 base, with 5 bases left in between. Per the germline V gene, CDR1 is SGHTA and CDR2 is FQGTGA. CDR3 size: 14 residues. The CDR3 nucleotides are TGTGCCAGCAGCTTAATGGGGTCCTACAATGAGCAGTTCTTC. As protein: CASSLMGSYNEQFF. Using reference TRBV7-3 and TRBJ2-1 for the parts outside the CDR3, the full variable domain is GAGVSQTPSNKVTEKGKYVELRCDPISGHTALYWYRQSLGQGPEFLIYFQGTGAADDSGLPNDRFFAVRPEGSVSTLKIQRTERGDSAVYLCASSLMGSYNEQFFGPGTRLTVL.

This clonotype has only a few counts. V and J are TRBV20-1 and TRBJ1-2; maybe TRBD1 (5 bases). CDR3 length equals 13 residues. Germline lookup yields CDR1 DFQATT and CDR2 SNEGSKA (reference sequence). V was shortened by 7 bases and J by 0 bases, with 12 bases between the two germline ends. For the CDR3, the DNA is TGCAGTGTGGCGACAGCCTCTAACTATGGCTACACCTTC. Amino acid sequence: CSVATASNYGYTF.

This clonotype was observed many times. The chain employs TRBV12-3 or TRBV12-4 and TRBJ2-3; D might be TRBD1 (6 bases). The CDR3 has 18 residues. Trimming shortened V by 7 bases and J by 5 bases, and 28 bases separated the two germline ends. CDR3 bases: TGTGCCAGCACCGGGACATCGGGAATCCTTGTTTTTGGAGATACGCAGTATTTT. It yields the protein CASTGTSGILVFGDTQYF.

The rearrangement uses TRBV29-1 and TRBJ2-2, with a weak D call TRBD1 (6 bases). Trimming stripped 3 bases from V and 6 bases from J, with 11 bases between. This CDR3 is 13 amino acids long. In germline, CDR1 is SQVTM, CDR2 ANQGSEA. This CDR3 is CSVDGRGPGELFF. CDR3 DNA sequence: TGCAGCGTTGACGGCAGGGGACCCGGGGAGCTGTTTTTT.

This clonotype was observed a few times. V and J are TRBV28 and TRBJ2-1; TRBD2 aligns across 16 bases. Germline V gives CDR1 MDHEN, CDR2 SYDVKM. The length of the CDR3 is 20 residues. V lost 5 bases, J lost 3 bases, and 13 bases stayed unmatched. The CDR3 coding sequence is TGTGCCAGCAGTCCCGGCCGGGGGACTAGCGGGAGGGATCTCTACAATGAGCAGTTCTTC. Translated: CASSPGRGTSGRDLYNEQFF.

About this clonotype: The conserved phenylalanine or tryptophan is not found at the CDR3 terminus, so this likely reflects a read error. This chain joins TRBV2 and TRBJ2-5; D may be TRBD1 (5 bases). The V end lost 1 base, the J end lost 3 bases, and 9 bases lay between the germline ends. The CDR3 totals 14 residues. Germline CDR1 and CDR2: SNHLY and FYNNEI. CDR3 protein: CASSEDRREETQYY. The CDR3 DNA is TGTGCCAGCAGTGAAGACCGCAGGGAAGAGACCCAGTACTAC.